This T cell receptor beta chain was sequenced during a study of blood T cell repertoires in COVID-19. Study context: The samples span acute and convalescent COVID-19 from the United States, Italy and Spain. PBMCs, B-cell-depleted T cells, or T cells were the source of the cDNA or gDNA that made up the material.

Per the authors' pipeline: Researchers report that nucleated cell counts were estimated from reference gene primer amplification. The protocol was immunoSEQ multiplex PCR, while the TCRdb copy is restricted to in-frame clones and leaves out a portion. V, J and clone size were drawn from that table, and D and trimming were deduced from the DNA. The repertoire holds 150,000 to 200,000 clones, around 84% seen once, with roughly 18% in the top ten. Germline V CDR1 and CDR2: SGHTA, FQGNSA. This CDR3 is built from 14 residues. The ends were cut back, 6 bases at V and 6 bases at J, with 16 bases in the middle.

The sequenced material came from peripheral blood. The source is a woman aged 80 or over with acute or convalescent COVID-19. This chain uses TRBV7-2 with TRBJ2-3, with D perhaps matching TRBD2 (5 bases). The CDR3 DNA reads TGTGCCAGCAGGTCCACTAGTATTTCGGATACGCAGTATTTT. This codes for CASRSTSISDTQYF.